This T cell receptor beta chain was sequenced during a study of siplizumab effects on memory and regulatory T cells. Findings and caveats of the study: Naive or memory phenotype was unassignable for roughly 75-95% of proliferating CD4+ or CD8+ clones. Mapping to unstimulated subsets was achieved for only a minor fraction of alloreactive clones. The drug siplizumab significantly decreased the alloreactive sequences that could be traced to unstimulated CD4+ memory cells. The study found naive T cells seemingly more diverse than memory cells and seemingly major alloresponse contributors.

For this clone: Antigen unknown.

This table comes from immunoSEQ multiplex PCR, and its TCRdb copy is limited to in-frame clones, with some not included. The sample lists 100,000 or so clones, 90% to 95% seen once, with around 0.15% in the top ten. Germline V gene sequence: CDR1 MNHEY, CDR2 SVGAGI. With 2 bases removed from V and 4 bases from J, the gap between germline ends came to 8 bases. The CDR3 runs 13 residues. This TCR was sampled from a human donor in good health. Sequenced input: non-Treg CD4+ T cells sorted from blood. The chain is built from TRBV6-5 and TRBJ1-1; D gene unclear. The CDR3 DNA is TGTGCCAGCAGTTACGAAAGGCTCACTGAAGCTTTCTTT. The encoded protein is CASSYERLTEAFF.